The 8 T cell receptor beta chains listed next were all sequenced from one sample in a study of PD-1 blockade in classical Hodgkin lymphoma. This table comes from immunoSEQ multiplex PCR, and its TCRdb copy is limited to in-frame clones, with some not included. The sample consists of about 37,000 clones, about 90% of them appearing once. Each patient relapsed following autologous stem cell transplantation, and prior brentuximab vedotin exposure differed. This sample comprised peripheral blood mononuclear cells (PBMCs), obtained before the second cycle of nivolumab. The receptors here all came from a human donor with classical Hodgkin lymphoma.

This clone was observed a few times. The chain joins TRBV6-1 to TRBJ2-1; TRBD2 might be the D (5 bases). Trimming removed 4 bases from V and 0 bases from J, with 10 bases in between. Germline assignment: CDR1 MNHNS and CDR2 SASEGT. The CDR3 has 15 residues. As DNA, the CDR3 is TGTGCCAGCAGTGCCAGCGGTAGCTCCTACAATGAGCAGTTCTTC. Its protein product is CASSASGSSYNEQFF.

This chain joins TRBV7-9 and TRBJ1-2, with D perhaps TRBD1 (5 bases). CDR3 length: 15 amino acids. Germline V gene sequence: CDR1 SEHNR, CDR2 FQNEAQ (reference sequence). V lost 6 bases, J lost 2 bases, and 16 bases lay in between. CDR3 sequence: CASSLRGDWNYGYTF. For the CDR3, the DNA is TGTGCCAGCAGTCTACGGGGGGATTGGAACTATGGCTACACCTTC.

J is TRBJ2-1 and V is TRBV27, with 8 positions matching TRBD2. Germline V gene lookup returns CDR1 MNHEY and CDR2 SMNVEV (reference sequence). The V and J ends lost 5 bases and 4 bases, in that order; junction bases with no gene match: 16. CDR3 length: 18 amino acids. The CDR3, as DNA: TGTGCCAGCAGTCCACATATTCCCTTTAGCGGGAAGTACAATGAGCAGTTCTTC. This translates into CASSPHIPFSGKYNEQFF.

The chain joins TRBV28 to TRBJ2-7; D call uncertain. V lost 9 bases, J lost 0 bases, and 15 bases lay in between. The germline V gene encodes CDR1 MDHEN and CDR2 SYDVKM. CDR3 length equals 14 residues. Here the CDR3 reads CASAEIRYSYEQYF. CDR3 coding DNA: TGTGCCAGTGCAGAAATTAGGTACTCCTACGAGCAGTACTTC.

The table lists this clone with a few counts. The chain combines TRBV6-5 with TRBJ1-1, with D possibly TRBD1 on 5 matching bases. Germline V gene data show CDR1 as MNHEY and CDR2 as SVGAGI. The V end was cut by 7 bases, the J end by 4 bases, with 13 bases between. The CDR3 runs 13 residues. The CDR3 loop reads CASTDPGGTEAFF. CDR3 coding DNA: TGTGCCAGCACGGACCCCGGGGGCACTGAAGCTTTCTTT.

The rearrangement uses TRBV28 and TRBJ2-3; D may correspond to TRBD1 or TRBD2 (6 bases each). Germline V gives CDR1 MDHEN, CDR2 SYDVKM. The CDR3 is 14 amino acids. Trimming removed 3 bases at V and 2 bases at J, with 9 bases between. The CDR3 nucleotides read TGTGCCAGCAGTTTCCCGGGGGCCACAGATACGCAGTATTTT. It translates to CASSFPGATDTQYF.

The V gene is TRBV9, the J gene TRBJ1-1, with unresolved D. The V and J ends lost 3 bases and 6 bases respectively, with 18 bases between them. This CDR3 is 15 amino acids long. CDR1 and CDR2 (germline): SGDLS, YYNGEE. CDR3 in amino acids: CASSARENLLSEAFF. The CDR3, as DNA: TGTGCCAGCAGCGCCCGGGAAAACTTACTTTCTGAAGCTTTCTTT.

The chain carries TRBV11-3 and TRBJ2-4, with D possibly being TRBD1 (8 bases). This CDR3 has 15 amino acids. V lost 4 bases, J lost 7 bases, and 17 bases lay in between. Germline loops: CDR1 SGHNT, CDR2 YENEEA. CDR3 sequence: CASSSGGQDRNIQYF. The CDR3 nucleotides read TGTGCCAGCAGCTCGGGGGGACAGGATCGTAACATTCAGTACTTC. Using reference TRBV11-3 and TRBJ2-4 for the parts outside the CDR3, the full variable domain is EAGVVQSPRYKIIEKKQPVAFWCNPISGHNTLYWYLQNLGQGPELLIRYENEEAVDDSQLPKDRFSAERLKGVDSTLKIQPAELGDSAVYLCASSSGGQDRNIQYFGAGTRLSVL.